A single T cell receptor beta chain is shown here with its context. The sample carries other DNA sequences with the same CDR3. Trimming at V came to 6 bases and at J to 2 bases, leaving 4 bases not matched to a gene. This CDR3 is built from 15 residues. Germline CDR1 and CDR2: MNHEY and SVGAGI. This entry is derived from a study of blood T cell repertoires in COVID-19. As for the study in general: Nucleic acid was either cDNA or gDNA, and it came from T cells, B-cell-depleted T cells, or PBMCs.

Sequencing was performed with immunoSEQ multiplex PCR; in TCRdb, only in-frame clones are kept and a portion is missing. The table includes about 250,000 clones, 83% detected once. The TCR sequence derives from a human donor in a cohort sampled during active COVID-19. V gene TRBV6-5 combines with J gene TRBJ1-5, with 10 nucleotides matching TRBD1. Sequenced material: peripheral blood. CDR3 DNA: TGTGCCAGCAGCAGGGACAGGGGTGGCAATCAGCCCCAGCATTTT. This translates into CASSRDRGGNQPQHF.